This entry lists 27 T cell receptor beta chains sequenced from one sample in a study of graft-versus-host responses after intestinal transplantation. Only in-frame clones appear in the TCRdb table, and some are missing; sequencing was by immunoSEQ multiplex PCR. The sample includes tens of thousands of clones, roughly 92% of them seen just once. Sequencing used PBMCs, obtained about 37 weeks after intestinal transplant. These receptors were taken from a human patient who received an intestinal transplant, so some T cells may come from the graft donor.

V and J are TRBV4-2 and TRBJ2-2, with D possibly TRBD2 on 5 matching bases. Germline assignment: CDR1 LGHNA and CDR2 YNFKEQ. The V end lost 0 bases, the J end lost 4 bases, and 15 bases lay between the germline ends. There are 17 residues in the CDR3. CDR3 in DNA: TGTGCCAGCAGCCAAGAGTTCAGCGGTTGGGGCACCGGGGAGCTGTTTTTT. It is translated as CASSQEFSGWGTGELFF.

A single count supports this clone. This chain uses TRBV21-1 with TRBJ2-7; TRBD1 is taken as the D call from the table, unchecked against the DNA. TRBV21-1 constitutes a pseudogene. This CDR3 contains 14 residues. The CDR3 loop is CASSLMTGGYEQYF. CDR3 coding DNA: TGTGCCAGCAGCCTAATGACAGGGGGGTACGAGCAGTACTTC.

The V gene is TRBV28, the J gene TRBJ1-6; tentative D call: TRBD1 (5 bases). The CDR3 consists of 17 residues. CDR1 MDHEN and CDR2 SYDVKM come from the germline V gene. V was trimmed by 2 bases and J by 4 bases, leaving 15 bases between them. As DNA, the CDR3 is TGTGCCAGCAGTTTAGTAGGGACCGAAAGGTATAATTCACCCCTCCACTTT. Translated, it gives CASSLVGTERYNSPLHF.

This chain uses TRBV29-1 with TRBJ2-7; 9 bases line up with TRBD1. CDR3 length: 15 residues. V trimming: 1 base; J trimming: 0 bases; junction bases outside the gene matches: 4. Germline assignment: CDR1 SQVTM and CDR2 ANQGSEA. DNA of the CDR3: TGCAGCGTTGAAGCGTCGACAGGGGGCTCCTACGAGCAGTACTTC. Its protein is CSVEASTGGSYEQYF.

The gene calls are TRBV30 and TRBJ1-1; weak D call: TRBD1 (6 bases). This CDR3 comprises 13 residues. Trimming removed 3 bases at V and 1 base at J, with 9 bases between. Germline-derived CDR1 and CDR2 are GTSNPN and SVGIG (reference sequence). In DNA form, the CDR3 reads TGTGCCTGGAGCCTACAGGGGAACACTGAAGCTTTCTTT. Translation: CAWSLQGNTEAFF.

A remark on this clone: One junction end does not reproduce the germline sequence, and a read error may be involved. This chain connects TRBV5-1 to TRBJ2-7; TRBD2 matches at 14 bases. CDR1 is SGHRS, CDR2 YFSETQ, per germline. CDR3 size: 15 residues. This CDR3 reads CASRLGLAGEYEQYF. CDR3 DNA sequence: TGCGCCAGCAGGTTGGGACTAGCGGGAGAGTACGAGCAGTACTTC.

The chain employs TRBV7-9 and TRBJ2-7, with D maybe TRBD1 (5 bases). The V gene lost 1 base and the J gene lost 2 bases, with 9 bases spanning the gap. The CDR3 is made up of 14 amino acids. CDR1 is SEHNR, CDR2 FQNEAQ, per germline (reference sequence). In DNA, the CDR3 is TGTGCCAGCAGCTTAGGACAGAACCCCTACGAGCAGTACTTC. Amino acid sequence: CASSLGQNPYEQYF.

J is TRBJ2-2 and V is TRBV28, with D perhaps TRBD1 (5 bases). V was pared by 3 bases and J by 2 bases, with 10 bases between. CDR3 length: 15 residues. CDR1 and CDR2 from the germline V gene are MDHEN and SYDVKM. The chain's CDR3 is CASSFRATNTGELFF. The CDR3 coding sequence is TGTGCCAGCAGTTTCAGGGCAACTAACACCGGGGAGCTGTTTTTT.

The gene calls are TRBV13 and TRBJ1-6; D ambiguous. Trimming left V 5 bases short and J 7 bases short, with 6 bases between. CDR1 PRHDT and CDR2 FYEKMQ come from the germline V gene (reference sequence). This CDR3 is 12 amino acids long. The CDR3 region is CASSLQNSPLHF. The DNA for the CDR3 is TGTGCCAGCAGCCTACAGAATTCACCCCTCCACTTT.

Only a few counts were recorded for this clone. The genes are TRBV5-1 and TRBJ1-1; D uncertain. The CDR3 loop spans 13 amino acids. V dropped 1 base and J dropped 1 base, with 5 bases sitting between them. Germline V gives CDR1 SGHRS, CDR2 YFSETQ. CDR3 sequence reads: CASSLKENTEAFF. The CDR3 DNA reads TGCGCCAGCAGCTTGAAGGAGAACACTGAAGCTTTCTTT.

V gene TRBV30 combines with J gene TRBJ2-3, with TRBD2 matching over 10 bases. The CDR3 is 13 residues long. In germline, CDR1 is GTSNPN, CDR2 SVGIG (reference sequence). The ends lost 0 bases at V and 6 bases at J; junction bases unmatched: 0. CDR3 residues: CAWSVAGGDTQYF. In DNA form, the CDR3 reads TGTGCCTGGAGTGTAGCGGGAGGGGATACGCAGTATTTT.

This chain connects TRBV2 to TRBJ2-1; D is ambiguous. The ends were cut back, 1 base at V and 7 bases at J, with 5 bases in the middle. Germline CDR1 and CDR2: SNHLY and FYNNEI. There are 12 residues in the CDR3. This chain's CDR3 is CASSEGRNEQFF. Here the CDR3 DNA reads TGTGCCAGCAGTGAAGGTCGTAATGAGCAGTTCTTC.

The rearrangement uses TRBV7-3 and TRBJ1-1, with unresolved D. The CDR3 runs 14 residues. Germline V gene lookup returns CDR1 SGHTA and CDR2 FQGTGA. The V and J ends lost 8 bases and 3 bases respectively, with 16 bases between them. CDR3 sequence reads: CASAPRRGDTEAFF. CDR3 DNA: TGTGCCAGCGCCCCGCGGCGGGGTGACACTGAAGCTTTCTTT.

The V call is TRBV27, the J call TRBJ2-1; TRBD2 matches 11 bases. The CDR3 extends over 17 amino acids. The V gene's germline CDR1 is MNHEY and CDR2 SMNVEV (reference sequence). V was clipped by 0 bases and J by 5 bases; unmatched bases: 6. The CDR3 is CASSLSKLAGVHNEQFF. Here the CDR3 DNA reads TGTGCCAGCAGTTTATCGAAACTAGCGGGAGTTCACAATGAGCAGTTCTTC.

This clone was counted a single time. The chain combines TRBV7-9 with TRBJ1-2, with 8 bases matching TRBD1. The CDR3 covers 18 residues. Germline CDR1 reads SEHNR; CDR2 reads FQNEAQ (reference sequence). Unmatched junction bases numbered 15, after V lost 1 base and J lost 5 bases. CDR3 bases: TGTGCCAGCAGCTTAGGGGGCGGGGACAGGAGGGGTCGATATGGCTACACCTTC. It specifies CASSLGGGDRRGRYGYTF.

The chain uses TRBV27 and TRBJ1-2; TRBD1 matches 9 bases. The germline V gene encodes CDR1 MNHEY and CDR2 SMNVEV (reference sequence). Trimming cost V 7 bases and J 7 bases; bases outside gene matches: 13. CDR3 length equals 15 residues. CDR3 protein: CASTSPTQGARGYTF. CDR3 nucleotide sequence: TGTGCCAGCACCTCCCCTACACAGGGGGCGCGTGGCTACACCTTC.

Of note for this clone: One end of the junction does not line up with germline, which may come from a read error. The rearrangement uses TRBV7-8 and TRBJ2-7, with D perhaps TRBD2 (6 bases). Germline V CDR1 and CDR2: SGHVS, FQNEAQ. This CDR3 comprises 15 residues. CDR3 loop: CASSLSVSGSYGQYF. In DNA, the CDR3 is TGTGCCAGCAGCTTAAGTGTTAGCGGATCCTACGGGCAGTACTTC.

The rearrangement joins TRBV7-9 to TRBJ2-5; D uncertain. CDR3 size: 14 residues. V was cut by 0 bases and J by 1 base, with 6 bases left in between. The germline V gene has CDR1 SEHNR and CDR2 FQNEAQ (reference sequence). The DNA of the CDR3 is TGTGCCAGCAGCTTAGCGGTGGGCCAAGAGACCCAGTACTTC. This translates into CASSLAVGQETQYF.

V is TRBV5-6 and J is TRBJ2-7; tentative D call: TRBD1 (6 bases). CDR1 is SGHDT, CDR2 YYEEEE, per germline. This CDR3 region has 15 residues. V was trimmed by 6 bases and J by 6 bases, leaving 22 bases between them. The CDR3 bases are TGTGCCAGCACGACCTCTCAGGGGTTTGTGGGCGAGCAGTACTTC. This translates into CASTTSQGFVGEQYF.

This chain connects TRBV2 to TRBJ1-5, with D unresolved. The V gene's germline CDR1 is SNHLY and CDR2 FYNNEI. The CDR3 is 15 amino acids. Trimming removed 1 base at V and 0 bases at J, with 7 bases between. The CDR3 loop is CASSEEVPSNQPQHF. DNA for the CDR3: TGTGCCAGCAGTGAAGAGGTCCCTAGCAATCAGCCCCAGCATTTT.

The V gene is TRBV30, the J gene TRBJ1-5; tentatively, D is TRBD1 (5 bases). The germline V and J ends were trimmed by 0 bases and 7 bases, with 7 bases remaining between them. The germline V gene encodes CDR1 GTSNPN and CDR2 SVGIG (reference sequence). The CDR3 has 12 residues. The CDR3 is CAWSVQEQPQHF. CDR3 nucleotides: TGTGCCTGGAGTGTACAGGAACAGCCCCAGCATTTT.

The chain joins TRBV18 to TRBJ2-3; no definite D call. V lost 3 bases to trimming and J lost 0 bases, with 10 bases between them. CDR1 KGHSH and CDR2 LQKENI come from the germline V gene. This CDR3 comprises 15 residues. As DNA, the CDR3 is TGTGCCAGCTCACCGTCCTATACTAGCACAGATACGCAGTATTTT. This encodes CASSPSYTSTDTQYF.

Written as DNA, the CDR3 is TGTGCCAGCAGCTTGCGCACAAGCGGGACCTCCTACAATGAGCAGTTCTTC. Protein: CASSLRTSGTSYNEQFF. The chain recombines TRBV5-6 with TRBJ2-1; TRBD2 aligns across 7 bases. V gave up 1 base and J gave up 0 bases; unmatched junction bases: 7. There are 17 residues in the CDR3. Germline lookup yields CDR1 SGHDT and CDR2 YYEEEE.

The rearrangement joins TRBV9 to TRBJ1-4, with D possibly being TRBD1 (6 bases). This CDR3 spans 14 amino acids. V was cut by 3 bases and J by 0 bases, with 6 bases left in between. Germline CDR1 and CDR2: SGDLS and YYNGEE. The CDR3 coding sequence is TGTGCCAGCAGCGACAGGGCAACTAATGAAAAACTGTTTTTT. Translating it yields CASSDRATNEKLFF.

The gene calls are TRBV27 and TRBJ1-5; 10 nucleotides agree with TRBD1. Germline V gives CDR1 MNHEY, CDR2 SMNVEV (reference sequence). The junction had 2 bases not matched to a gene; V was cut back by 2 bases and J by 7 bases. The CDR3 is 14 residues long. This CDR3 reads CASSLGTGDQPQHF. The DNA for the CDR3 is TGTGCCAGCAGTTTAGGGACAGGGGACCAGCCCCAGCATTTT.

V and J are TRBV11-3 and TRBJ2-1; 11 bases align to TRBD2. V lost 0 bases to trimming and J lost 3 bases; unmatched junction nucleotides: 1. CDR1 is SGHNT, CDR2 YENEEA, per germline. There are 16 residues in the CDR3. The CDR3 loop is CASSLELAGVYNEQFF. The CDR3 DNA sequence: TGTGCCAGCAGCTTAGAACTAGCGGGAGTCTACAATGAGCAGTTCTTC. The complete variable domain, with remaining parts taken from reference TRBV11-3 and TRBJ2-1, reads EAGVVQSPRYKIIEKKQPVAFWCNPISGHNTLYWYLQNLGQGPELLIRYENEEAVDDSQLPKDRFSAERLKGVDSTLKIQPAELGDSAVYLCASSLELAGVYNEQFFGPGTRLTVL.

The chain joins TRBV21-1 to TRBJ2-5; TRBD1 is the table's D call, not checked against the DNA. TRBV21-1 is a pseudogene locus. The CDR3 is made up of 15 amino acids. CDR3 in DNA: TGTGCCAGCAGATTAGTTACAGGGGTAGGAGAGACCCAGTACTTC. Its translation: CASRLVTGVGETQYF.